This section outlines one TCR beta chain sequence together with its context. This clone's antigen is unknown. Base qualities were left out, and no much larger clone turns up one base away. This specimen comes from a study of vaccination and CD4 T cells after COVID-19 (dated by TCRdb to 2021 to 2024). At the level of the whole study: Convalescent patients had a positive SARS-CoV-2 result on nasal swab PCR, and of these patients, several had mild disease and one had severe disease. Six males and four females were included in the convalescent cohort, with two Hispanic individuals, seven Caucasians, two Asians and one multiracial person represented. Participants got two doses of the Pfizer-BioNTech BNT162b2 vaccine (n=8) or two doses of the Moderna mRNA-1273 vaccine (n=2). Post-COVID blood samples from convalescent patients were collected a median of roughly 100 days after diagnosis, with a range of 35 to 161 days. Post-vaccine blood samples were obtained a median of about 70 days after the second vaccine dose, with a range of about 14 to 250 days. The cultures were stimulated with overlapping spike peptide pools from SARS-CoV-2 and from the common cold coronaviruses HCoV-NL63, HCoV-OC43 and HCoV-229E. In control cultures, a CEFX viral epitope pool was used as positive control, an HIV-1 Nef peptide pool was used as negative control, or no peptide was added. In 10 COVID-19 convalescent patients and a few infection-naive healthy vaccine recipients, researchers compared the spike-specific CD4+ TCR repertoire from before mRNA vaccination with the repertoire from after. On the study overall, not on this receptor specifically: Among convalescent patients, a median around 86% of the SARS-CoV-2-reactive clones seen after vaccination appeared only after vaccination, which suggests priming specific to the vaccine. The median count of SARS-CoV-2-reactive clonotypes went up from approximately 22 after infection to more than 30 after vaccination, although the change was not significant. In convalescent patients, nearly all vaccine-specific clones (304 of 307) were found to be mono-reactive for SARS-CoV-2 spike rather than cross-reactive with common cold coronaviruses. The number of convalescent patients in the study was relatively small, and the study did not examine early timepoints following natural infection.

This specimen's treatment or condition label, interpreted: roughly 11-day PBMC culture with coronavirus spike peptide pools or control peptides (ViraFEST assay). The ViraFEST assay was used in the study, in which antigen-specific T cells were expanded with peptide pools and expanded clonotypes were subsequently identified by TCR sequencing. The convalescent patients' positive SARS-CoV-2 PCR tests were from March to December 2020, which was before the Alpha, Beta and Delta variants emerged in the United States. About 2 million PBMCs per well were cultured in IMDM with approximately 4.9% human AB serum and 9 to 10 IU/ml IL-2, plus 10 ug/ml peptide pools. Half of the culture medium was replaced with fresh IL-2-containing medium on days 3 and 7. After less than twelve days of culture, CD4+ T cells were isolated by negative selection with the EasySep CD4+ T cell isolation kit. Ficoll-Paque Plus gradient centrifugation was used to isolate PBMCs from whole blood, and the isolated PBMCs were then either used fresh or cryopreserved at -140C. In general, triplicate wells were set up for every culture condition.

Library prep was done by PCR. TCR sequencing of DNA from cultured CD4+ T cells used the Oncomine TCR Beta short-read assay at the Johns Hopkins FTIC core. The QIAamp micro DNA kit was used to extract genomic DNA from the cultured CD4+ T cells. Oncomine TCR Beta libraries made from cultured CD4+ T cells were pooled using unique dual indexes and sequenced on an Illumina iSeq 100. On the study's bioinformatics: Non-productive sequences were removed, and CDR3s not starting with C, not ending with F or W, or shorter than 7 amino acids were discarded. Antigen-specific clonotypes were identified with the MANAFEST web application by comparing peptide-stimulated wells with reference and other culture wells. An FDR below 0.05, an odds ratio above 5, and a productive frequency above 0.1% in at least two of three replicate wells were required for clones to be considered positive. Cross-reactive clonotypes were defined as significantly expanded in both SARS-CoV-2 spike wells and at least one common cold coronavirus spike condition. Using R version 3.6.1, CDR3 homology was evaluated through Levenshtein distances (stringdist) along with unrooted phylogenetic trees (ape). TCRdb trimmed the raw reads at Q25, called clones with MiXCR and kept productive beta chains. Records with the same CDR3 protein are collapsed into one entry carrying the most frequent genes and DNA. These V and J calls rely on TCRdb rather than the paper's analysis. Counted in this sample were more than 10,000 distinct CDR3 sequences; less than 50% of them appeared once. Jointly, the top ten make up 9.2% of the sample.

The material was CD4+ T cells from blood, cultured in vitro, obtained after SARS-CoV-2 vaccination. The clonotype originates from a human donor who had recovered from COVID-19.

The bases are TGTGCCAGCACCTCCTTTGGGGGTGACTATGGCTACACCTTC. This gives the protein CASTSFGGDYGYTF. In this chain, TRBV6-1 is recombined with TRBJ1-2; possibly the D gene is TRBD1, per 5 matching bases. Its CDR3 holds 14 amino acids, cysteine through phenylalanine. Just the 42-base CDR3 DNA is kept, in frame starting at base 1. From the germline V gene, CDR1 is MNHNS and CDR2 is SASEGT. V is pared back by 7 bases and J by 3 bases, with 15 bases lying between the germline termini.